The 5 T cell receptor beta chains listed next were all sequenced from one sample in a study of early T cells in non-severe SARS-CoV-2 infection. TCRdb re-derived calls from the 5' RACE reads in MiXCR, one entry per CDR3 protein. The sample includes fewer than 110,000 distinct CDR3 sequences, over 8.5% of them seen just once. What was sequenced was whole blood. The receptor set was obtained from an adult who was a healthcare worker with PCR-confirmed SARS-CoV-2 infection or an uninfected control (not recorded which).

There are a few counts of this clonotype. The chain couples TRBV30 to TRBJ1-1; D ambiguous. V was trimmed by 1 base and J by 4 bases, leaving 10 bases between them. Germline values: CDR1 GTSNPN, CDR2 SVGIG (reference sequence). CDR3 length equals 13 residues. The CDR3, as DNA: TGTGCCTGGAGTGAGTTTACTGCCACTGAAGCTTTCTTT. Amino acid sequence: CAWSEFTATEAFF. The entire variable domain, with the rest obtained from reference TRBV30 and TRBJ1-1, is as follows: SQTIHQWPATLVQPVGSPLSLECTVEGTSNPNLYWYRQAAGRGLQLLFYSVGIGQISSEVPQNLSASRPQDRQFILSSKKLLLSDSGFYLCAWSEFTATEAFFGQGTRLTVV.

This clonotype occurred many times. V gene TRBV29-1 combines with J gene TRBJ2-7, with TRBD1 matching 10 bases. The CDR3 contains 14 residues. The V gene end was trimmed by 3 bases and the J gene end by 7 bases; junction bases not matched to a gene: 9. CDR1 is SQVTM, CDR2 ANQGSEA, per germline. CDR3 nucleotides: TGCAGCGTTGATTCGGACAGGGGGGCTCGGGAGCAGTACTTC. Its protein is CSVDSDRGAREQYF.

This clonotype showed up just a few times. This chain joins TRBV12-3 or TRBV12-4 and TRBJ1-6, with TRBD1 identical over 7 bases. Trimming removed 5 bases from V and 9 bases from J; junction bases left unmatched: 7. The CDR3 runs 14 residues. The CDR3 here is CASSPQGGGSPLHF. CDR3 nucleotide sequence: TGTGCCAGCAGTCCCCAGGGGGGTGGTTCACCCCTCCACTTT.

CDR3 amino acids: CASSLRPTVKRNSPLHF. The CDR3 DNA follows: TGTGCCAGCAGCTTAAGACCCACGGTCAAAAGGAATTCACCCCTCCACTTT. The V call is TRBV7-3, the J call TRBJ1-6, with D uncertain. Between the trimmed V and J ends, which lost 1 base and 7 bases, there was a span of 17 bases. The CDR3 consists of 17 residues. The germline CDR1 and CDR2 sequences are SGHTA and FQGTGA.

This clonotype was seen more than once but under ten times. The rearrangement joins TRBV7-7 to TRBJ2-3; the D is unclear. Germline-derived CDR1 and CDR2 are SSHAT and FNYEAQ (reference sequence). This CDR3 contains 15 residues. V dropped 8 bases and J dropped 2 bases, with 17 bases sitting between them. Here the CDR3 DNA reads TGTGCCAGCGGCGATTCTAGATCCTCCACAGATACGCAGTATTTT. Translation gives CASGDSRSSTDTQYF.